One and the same sample provided the 8 T cell receptor beta chains below, sequenced in a study of CD8 T cells in Susac syndrome. Random-hexamer reverse transcription was applied to roughly 0.45 to 1 ug RNA. TCRdb called the immunoSEQ multiplex PCR reads again in MiXCR, with one record for every CDR3 protein. The sample contains about 150,000 distinct CDR3 sequences, 95% to 96% of which appear only once. Sequencing input: CD8+ T cells from PBMCs. These receptors were obtained from a human donor with multiple sclerosis.

The CDR3 bases are TGTGCCAGCAGCAAGACAGGGGTCCCGAATCAGCCCCAGCATTTT. Its protein product is CASSKTGVPNQPQHF. The rearrangement joins TRBV7-2 to TRBJ1-5; TRBD1 matches at 8 bases. The CDR3 runs to 15 residues. Germline CDR1 reads SGHTA; CDR2 reads FQGNSA. The trim removed 5 bases at V and 4 bases at J, leaving 7 bases unmatched. Filled out from reference TRBV7-2 and TRBJ1-5, the complete variable domain reads GAGVSQSPSNKVTEKGKDVELRCDPISGHTALYWYRQSLGQGLEFLIYFQGNSAPDKSGLPSDRFSAERTGGSVSTLTIQRTQQEDSAVYLCASSKTGVPNQPQHFGDGTRLSIL.

A single count supports this clonotype. J is TRBJ2-1 and V is TRBV14; D perhaps matches TRBD1 (5 bases). CDR3 length: 15 amino acids. V gave up 0 bases and J gave up 9 bases, with 15 bases separating them. The germline CDR1 and CDR2 sequences are SGHDN and FVKESK. The CDR3 DNA reads TGTGCCAGCAGCCAAGATCGGGTCCCTGACAGTGAGCAGTTCTTC. Residues: CASSQDRVPDSEQFF.

This chain uses TRBV7-9 with TRBJ1-3, with a possible D match to TRBD1 (5 bases). V lost 1 base and J lost 2, with 9 bases in between. The CDR3 totals 15 residues. CDR1 is SEHNR, CDR2 FQNEAQ, per germline (reference sequence). The CDR3 DNA reads TGTGCCAGCAGCTTAGGGTGGGACCCTGGAAACACCATATATTTT. Translation: CASSLGWDPGNTIYF.

The chain links TRBV25-1 to TRBJ1-2, with 9 bases that match TRBD1. V shed 4 bases, J shed 5 bases, and the junction held 8 bases outside the gene matches. The CDR3 runs to 15 residues. Germline values: CDR1 MGHDK, CDR2 SYGVNS. Here the CDR3 reads CASSATSGQGYGYTF. The CDR3 DNA reads TGTGCCAGCAGTGCAACCTCGGGACAGGGATATGGCTACACCTTC.

The J gene is TRBJ1-2, the V gene TRBV3-1; TRBD1 matches 7 bases. J was trimmed by 5 bases and V by 1 base; bases with no gene match: 7. Germline CDR1 reads LGHDT; CDR2 reads YNNKEL (reference sequence). The CDR3 runs to 15 residues. CDR3 bases: TGTGCCAGCAGCCAAGTACCAGGGACAGTTTATGGCTACACCTTC. Translation: CASSQVPGTVYGYTF.

This rearrangement joins TRBV27 to TRBJ2-3, with D perhaps TRBD1 or TRBD2 (6 bases each). Germline V gene lookup returns CDR1 MNHEY and CDR2 SMNVEV (reference sequence). V lost 10 bases and J lost 5, with 16 bases in between. This CDR3 is built from 13 residues. The CDR3 DNA reads as TGTGCCACCGGGACTCTCAGGGGAGATACGCAGTATTTT. Translating it yields CATGTLRGDTQYF.

The V call is TRBV12-3 or TRBV12-4, the J call TRBJ2-1; possible D gene TRBD1, 6 bases. CDR3 length equals 12 residues. V lost 6 bases and J lost 8, with 11 bases in between. Here the CDR3 reads CASSRGVHEQFF. In nucleotides, the CDR3 is TGTGCCAGCAGCAGGGGTGTCCATGAGCAGTTCTTC.

The genes are TRBV6-2 or TRBV6-3 and TRBJ2-7; TRBD2 is a possible D gene (5 bases). This CDR3 is 13 amino acids long. Per germline, CDR1 MNHEY and CDR2 SVGEGT. V lost 0 bases and J lost 7, with 10 bases in between. CDR3 amino acids: CASSYSVGGEQYF. The CDR3 DNA sequence: TGTGCCAGCAGTTACTCTGTTGGCGGGGAGCAGTACTTC.